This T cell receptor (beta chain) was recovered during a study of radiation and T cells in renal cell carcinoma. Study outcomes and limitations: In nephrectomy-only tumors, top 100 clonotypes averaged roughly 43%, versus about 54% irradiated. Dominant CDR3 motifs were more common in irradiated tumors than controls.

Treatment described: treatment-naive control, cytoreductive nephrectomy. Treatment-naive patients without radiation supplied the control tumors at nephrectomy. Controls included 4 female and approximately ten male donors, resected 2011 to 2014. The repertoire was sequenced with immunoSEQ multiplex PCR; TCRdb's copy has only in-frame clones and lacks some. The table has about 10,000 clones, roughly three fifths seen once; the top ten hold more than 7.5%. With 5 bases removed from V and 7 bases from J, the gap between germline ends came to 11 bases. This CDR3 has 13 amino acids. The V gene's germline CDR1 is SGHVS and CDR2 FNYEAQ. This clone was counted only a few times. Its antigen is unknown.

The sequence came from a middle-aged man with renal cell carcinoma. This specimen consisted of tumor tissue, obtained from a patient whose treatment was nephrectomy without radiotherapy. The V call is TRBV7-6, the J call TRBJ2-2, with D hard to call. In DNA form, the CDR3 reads TGTGCCAGCAGCAGGTCCCAGAGCGGGGAGCTGTTTTTT. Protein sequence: CASSRSQSGELFF.